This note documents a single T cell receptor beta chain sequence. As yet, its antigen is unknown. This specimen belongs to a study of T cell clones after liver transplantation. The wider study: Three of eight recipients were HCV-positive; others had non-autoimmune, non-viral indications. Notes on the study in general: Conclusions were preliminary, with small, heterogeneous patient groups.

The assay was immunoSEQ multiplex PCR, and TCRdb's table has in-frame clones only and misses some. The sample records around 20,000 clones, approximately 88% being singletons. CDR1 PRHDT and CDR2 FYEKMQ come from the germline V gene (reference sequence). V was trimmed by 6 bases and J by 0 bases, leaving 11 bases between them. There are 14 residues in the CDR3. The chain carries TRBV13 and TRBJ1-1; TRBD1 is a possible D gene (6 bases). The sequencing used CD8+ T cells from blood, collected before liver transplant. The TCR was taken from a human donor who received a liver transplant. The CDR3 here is CASRVTGLNTEAFF. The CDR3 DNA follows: TGTGCCAGCAGGGTCACAGGGCTGAACACTGAAGCTTTCTTT. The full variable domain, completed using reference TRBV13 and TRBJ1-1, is AAGVIQSPRHLIKEKRETATLKCYPIPRHDTVYWYQQGPGQDPQFLISFYEKMQSDKGSIPDRFSAQQFSDYHSELNMSSLELGDSALYFCASRVTGLNTEAFFGQGTRLTVV.